This T cell receptor beta chain originates from a study of regulatory T cells in long-lasting Graves disease. The CDR3 sequence is 12 residues long. The V end was cut by 5 bases, the J end by 8 bases, with 10 bases between. The germline V gene has CDR1 MNHEY and CDR2 SVGEGT. This clonotype was found many times. Assembly of TCR beta libraries relied on iRepertoire HTBI primers together with Arm-PCR of CDR3 regions. TCRdb analysed the multiplex PCR reads with MiXCR anew, one entry per CDR3 protein. The data show about 220,000 distinct CDR3 sequences, approximately 20% seen once. Time point described: newly diagnosed GD, antithyroid drugs for less than 3 months. The TCR library was prepared using RNA isolated from PBMCs.

This TCR derives from a female donor with Graves disease. The input for sequencing was peripheral blood mononuclear cells (PBMCs), taken at new diagnosis, from a patient treated with antithyroid drugs. The chain links TRBV6-2 or TRBV6-3 to TRBJ2-1; the D gene is possibly TRBD1 (6 bases). CDR3 nucleotides: TGTGCCAGCAGTGTAGGGGGTGATGAGCAGTTCTTC. This sequence encodes CASSVGGDEQFF.